These 23 T cell receptor beta chains were all obtained from the same sample, sequenced in a study of CD4 T cells in relation to SARS-CoV-2 and coronaviruses. The assay was immunoSEQ multiplex PCR, and TCRdb's table has in-frame clones only and misses some. The sample has 9,500 to 13,000 clones, approximately 87% seen once. Sample: naive CD4+ T cells from PBMCs. The sample's subset: naive CD4+ T cells isolated by negative enrichment. These receptors all come from an adult with COVID-19.

The rearrangement links TRBV4-2 to TRBJ2-7; 10 bases line up with TRBD2. This CDR3 region has 18 residues. The V gene's germline CDR1 is LGHNA and CDR2 YNFKEQ. Trimming at V came to 4 bases and at J to 0 bases, leaving 12 bases not matched to a gene. This CDR3 is CASSLQFRTSGHSYEQYF. CDR3 DNA: TGTGCCAGCAGCCTTCAATTCCGGACTAGCGGACACTCCTACGAGCAGTACTTC.

The chain recombines TRBV5-4 with TRBJ2-2; 8 nucleotides align to TRBD1. The CDR3 spans 14 residues. V was pared by 4 bases and J by 4 bases, with 3 bases of the junction left unmatched. The V gene's germline CDR1 is SGHNT and CDR2 YYREEE (reference sequence). CDR3 coding DNA: TGTGCCAGCAGCCTCGGACAGGGCACCGGGGAGCTGTTTTTT. It yields the protein CASSLGQGTGELFF.

The chain is built from TRBV5-1 and TRBJ2-2, with D tentatively TRBD1 (5 bases). Germline CDR1 SGHRS, CDR2 YFSETQ. The CDR3 totals 15 residues. V dropped 4 bases and J dropped 3 bases, with 13 bases sitting between them. The CDR3 is CASSPQGYDTGELFF. Written as DNA, the CDR3 is TGCGCCAGCAGCCCCCAGGGTTATGACACCGGGGAGCTGTTTTTT.

This sequence joins TRBV5-5 and TRBJ2-1; 9 nucleotides align to TRBD2. Unmatched junction bases numbered 16, after V lost 0 bases and J lost 9 bases. This CDR3 is built from 18 residues. CDR1 is SGHKS, CDR2 YYEKEE, per germline (reference sequence). CDR3 loop: CASSLDRGGALRMAEQFF. CDR3 DNA sequence: TGTGCCAGCAGCTTGGATCGCGGGGGGGCCCTACGAATGGCTGAGCAGTTCTTC.

The CDR3 reads CASSLQTADQETQYF. In nucleotides, the CDR3 is TGCGCCAGCAGCTTACAGACAGCAGACCAAGAGACCCAGTACTTC. V usage is TRBV5-1 and J usage is TRBJ2-5; the D gene is possibly TRBD1 (5 bases). Trimming removed 2 bases from V and 0 bases from J, with 11 bases in between. There are 15 residues in the CDR3. Germline assignment: CDR1 SGHRS and CDR2 YFSETQ.

With respect to this clone: One end of the junction does not line up with germline, which may come from a read error. The chain is built from TRBV7-9 and TRBJ2-2; TRBD1 matches 7 bases. Germline-derived CDR1 and CDR2 are SEHNR and FQNEAQ (reference sequence). This CDR3 spans 15 amino acids. The CDR3 sequence is CASRQTGTNSGELFF. The DNA of the CDR3 is TGTGCCAGCCGCCAGACAGGGACAAACAGCGGGGAGCTGTTTTTT.

CDR3 region: CASRFPGLAGTGELFF. The CDR3, as DNA: TGTGCCAGCAGGTTCCCGGGACTAGCGGGGACCGGGGAGCTGTTTTTT. This sequence joins TRBV28 and TRBJ2-2; TRBD2 aligns across 13 bases. V gave up 6 bases and J gave up 5 bases; unmatched junction bases: 6. Germline V gene data show CDR1 as MDHEN and CDR2 as SYDVKM. The CDR3 loop spans 16 amino acids.

The chain recombines TRBV7-8 with TRBJ1-3; 7 nucleotides line up with TRBD1. This CDR3 comprises 14 residues. The germline V gene encodes CDR1 SGHVS and CDR2 FQNEAQ. With V trimmed by 4 bases and J by 1 base, 1 base remained unmatched. The CDR3: CASSYRGSGNTIYF. As DNA, the CDR3 is TGTGCCAGCAGCTACAGGGGTTCTGGAAACACCATATATTTT.

This clone was detected only a few times. The V call is TRBV5-1, the J call TRBJ2-2; D is undetermined. In germline, CDR1 is SGHRS, CDR2 YFSETQ. Trimming pared 0 bases from V and 6 bases from J, leaving 6 bases between. CDR3 length equals 13 residues. The CDR3 DNA sequence: TGCGCCAGCAGCTTGGATAGGGCCGGGGAGCTGTTTTTT. Protein: CASSLDRAGELFF.

This clone occurred a few times. The chain has TRBV19 and TRBJ2-7, with no clear D. The germline V gene encodes CDR1 LNHDA and CDR2 SQIVND (reference sequence). The CDR3 totals 13 residues. Trimming left V 5 bases short and J 3 bases short, with 11 bases between. The CDR3 loop is CASSPTTYYEQYF. The CDR3 nucleotides read TGTGCCAGTAGTCCTACGACATACTACGAGCAGTACTTC.

The genes are TRBV7-9 and TRBJ1-2, with D possibly TRBD1 on 6 matching bases. V dropped 10 bases and J dropped 6 bases, with 21 bases sitting between them. Germline lookup yields CDR1 SEHNR and CDR2 FQNEAQ (reference sequence). The CDR3 covers 14 residues. The CDR3 loop is CAIHQPGHHNGYTF. CDR3 in DNA: TGTGCCATCCATCAACCGGGACACCACAATGGCTACACCTTC.

The chain joins TRBV20-1 to TRBJ1-6, with 7 bases identical to TRBD1. The length of the CDR3 is 14 residues. The V segment lost 3 bases and the J segment 7 bases; nucleotides outside the gene matches: 6. Looked up from germline, CDR1 is DFQATT and CDR2 is SNEGSKA (reference sequence). CDR3 sequence reads: CSASKGTANSPLHF. CDR3 DNA: TGCAGTGCTAGTAAGGGGACAGCCAATTCACCCCTCCACTTT.

The gene calls are TRBV2 and TRBJ1-6, with D uncertain. V was pared by 3 bases and J by 3 bases, with 12 bases between. CDR1 and CDR2 from the germline V gene are SNHLY and FYNNEI. CDR3 length: 16 amino acids. The CDR3, as DNA: TGTGCCAGCAGTGAGCTAAGGACCAACTATAATTCACCCCTCCACTTT. It encodes CASSELRTNYNSPLHF.

This clone was detected a few times. The rearrangement uses TRBV7-9 and TRBJ2-7; 12 bases match TRBD2. V gave up 7 bases and J gave up 3 bases; unmatched junction bases: 4. This CDR3 has 14 residues. Germline-derived CDR1 and CDR2 are SEHNR and FQNEAQ (reference sequence). CDR3 nucleotides: TGTGCCAGCACCCTAGCGGGGGGGCTCTACGAGCAGTACTTC. Protein product: CASTLAGGLYEQYF.

J is TRBJ1-6 and V is TRBV9, with 7 bases aligning to TRBD1. CDR1 and CDR2 from the germline V gene are SGDLS and YYNGEE. The CDR3 spans 15 residues. The trim removed 3 bases at V and 3 bases at J, leaving 3 bases unmatched. The CDR3 DNA reads TGTGCCAGCAGCGCGGGGACAGACTATAATTCACCCCTCCACTTT. Amino acid sequence: CASSAGTDYNSPLHF.

This clone has just one count. V usage is TRBV29-1 and J usage is TRBJ2-6, with D possibly TRBD2 on 5 matching bases. The CDR3 has 16 amino acids. Trimming shortened V by 4 bases and J by 0 bases, and 13 bases separated the two germline ends. Germline CDR1 SQVTM, CDR2 ANQGSEA. CDR3 amino acids: CSVGGESLSGANVLTF. Written as DNA, the CDR3 is TGCAGCGTTGGTGGGGAGTCACTCTCTGGGGCCAACGTCCTGACTTTC.

This chain connects TRBV6-2 or TRBV6-3 to TRBJ2-1; D ambiguous. Germline loops: CDR1 MNHEY, CDR2 SVGEGT. V gave up 5 bases and J gave up 4 bases, with 18 bases separating them. This CDR3 has 16 residues. CDR3 DNA: TGTGCCAGCAGTCGACTGGGTCAACCGGATTACAATGAGCAGTTCTTC. Translated, it gives CASSRLGQPDYNEQFF.

The chain's CDR3 is CASSHSGGAYNEQFF. CDR3 coding DNA: TGTGCCAGCAGTCATAGCGGGGGGGCCTACAATGAGCAGTTCTTC. The rearrangement uses TRBV7-9 and TRBJ2-1, with 11 bases identical to TRBD2. The trim removed 6 bases at V and 2 bases at J, leaving 3 bases unmatched. The CDR3 consists of 15 residues. Germline CDR1 is SEHNR and CDR2 is FQNEAQ (reference sequence).

The chain recombines TRBV9 with TRBJ1-1, with D possibly TRBD1 on 5 matching bases. The V end lost 4 bases, the J end lost 0 bases, and 16 bases lay between the germline ends. The CDR3 runs to 16 residues. Germline loops: CDR1 SGDLS, CDR2 YYNGEE. The CDR3 coding sequence is TGTGCCAGCAGCCCGCGGGGGATTGGGTTGAACACTGAAGCTTTCTTT. It encodes CASSPRGIGLNTEAFF.

This clone was detected only once. V usage is TRBV18 and J usage is TRBJ1-3, with 7 bases fitting TRBD1. The length of the CDR3 is 16 residues. Losses at the gene ends were 2 bases for V and 2 bases for J; bases not matched to a gene: 6. Germline CDR1 is KGHSH and CDR2 is LQKENI. CDR3 protein: CASSPNRGNTGNTIYF. The CDR3 region has the DNA TGTGCCAGCTCACCAAACAGGGGAAATACTGGAAACACCATATATTTT. Drawing the rest from reference TRBV18 and TRBJ1-3, the complete variable domain is NAGVMQNPRHLVRRRGQEARLRCSPMKGHSHVYWYRQLPEEGLKFMVYLQKENIIDESGMPKERFSAEFPKEGPSILRIQQVVRGDSAAYFCASSPNRGNTGNTIYFGEGSWLTVV.

Only a few counts were recorded for this clone. CDR3 amino acids: CASSARDRGNSPLHF. The CDR3 DNA is TGCGCCAGCAGTGCCCGGGACAGGGGAAATTCACCCCTCCACTTT. The rearrangement uses TRBV10-1 and TRBJ1-6, with 10 bases lining up with TRBD1. V lost 4 bases and J lost 7; bases outside the gene matches: 4. Germline CDR1 WNHNN, CDR2 SYGVQD (reference sequence). This CDR3 spans 15 amino acids.

The CDR3 spells CASSSGAGELFF. The CDR3 region has the DNA TGTGCCAGCAGCTCAGGGGCCGGGGAGCTGTTTTTT. The rearrangement uses TRBV7-9 and TRBJ2-2; tentatively, D is TRBD1 (6 bases). The germline CDR1 and CDR2 sequences are SEHNR and FQNEAQ (reference sequence). The ends were cut back, 4 bases at V and 6 bases at J, with 6 bases in the middle. The CDR3 has 12 amino acids.

Comment on this clone: A read error may account for a junction end that differs from germline. The chain recombines TRBV9 with TRBJ1-1; TRBD1 is a possible D gene (5 bases). The CDR3 is made up of 14 amino acids. Germline CDR1 is SGDLS and CDR2 is YYNGEE. CDR3 coding DNA: TGTGCCGGCAGCCTAACAATGGGGGACACTGAAGCTTTCTTT. Amino acids: CAGSLTMGDTEAFF. The full variable domain, in which reference TRBV9 and TRBJ1-1 provide the parts outside the CDR3, is DSGVTQTPKHLITATGQRVTLRCSPRSGDLSVYWYQQSLDQGLQFLIQYYNGEERAKGNILERFSAQQFPDLHSELNLSSLELGDSALYFCAGSLTMGDTEAFFGQGTRLTVV.